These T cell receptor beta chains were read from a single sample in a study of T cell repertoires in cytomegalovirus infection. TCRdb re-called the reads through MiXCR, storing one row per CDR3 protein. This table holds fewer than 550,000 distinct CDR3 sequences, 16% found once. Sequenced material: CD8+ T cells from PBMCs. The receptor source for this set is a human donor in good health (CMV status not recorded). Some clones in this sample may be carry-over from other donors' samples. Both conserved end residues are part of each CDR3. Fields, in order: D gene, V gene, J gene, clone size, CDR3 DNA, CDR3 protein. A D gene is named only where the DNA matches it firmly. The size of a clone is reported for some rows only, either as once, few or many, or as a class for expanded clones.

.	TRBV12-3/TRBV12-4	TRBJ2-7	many	TGTGCCAGCTGCGGCCCCCGGCGCGAGCAGTACTTC	CASCGPRREQYF
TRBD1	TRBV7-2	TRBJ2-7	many	TGTGCCAGCAGCTCCTGGGACAGTCTCTACGAGCAGTACTTC	CASSSWDSLYEQYF
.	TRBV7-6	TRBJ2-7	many	TGTGCCAGCAGCTTATGGGGGGAATCCTACGAGCAGTACTTC	CASSLWGESYEQYF
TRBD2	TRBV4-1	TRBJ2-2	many	TGCGCCAGCAGCCCCTCATTAGCGGGGGTCACCGGGGAGCTGTTTTTT	CASSPSLAGVTGELFF
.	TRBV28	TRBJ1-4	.	TGTGCCAGCAGTATTCAGGGTTCGGGCGAAAAACTGTTTTTT	CASSIQGSGEKLFF
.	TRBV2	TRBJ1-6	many	TGTGCCAGCAGTGACAGGCTTTCACCCCTCCACTTT	CASSDRLSPLHF
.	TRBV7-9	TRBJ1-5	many	TGTGCCAGCAGCTTAAATCTACCGGATCAGCCCCAGCATTTT	CASSLNLPDQPQHF
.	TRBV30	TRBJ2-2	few	TGTGCCTGGAGTGAAGAAGAGAACACCGGGGAGCTGTTTTTT	CAWSEEENTGELFF
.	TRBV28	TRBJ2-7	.	TGTGCCAGCAGTTTTTTCCCGCAGGGGGGCTACGAGCAGTACTTC	CASSFFPQGGYEQYF
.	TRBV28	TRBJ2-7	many	TGTGCCAGCAGTTTCCCCGCCGACAGGGAGGCGACCTACGAGCAGTACTTC	CASSFPADREATYEQYF
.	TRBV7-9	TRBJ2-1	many	TGTGCCAGCAGCTTAGGCGGTTACCGGAGCTCCTACAATGAGCAGTTCTTC	CASSLGGYRSSYNEQFF
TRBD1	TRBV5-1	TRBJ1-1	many	TGCGCCAGCAGCTCGATACAGGGGTTGGACACTGAAGCTTTCTTT	CASSSIQGLDTEAFF
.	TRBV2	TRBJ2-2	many	TGTGCCAGCAGTGTGCGAGCGGCTGGAATCGGGGAGCTGTTTTTT	CASSVRAAGIGELFF
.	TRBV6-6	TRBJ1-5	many	TGTGCCAGCAGTTACTCGACTGGCAATCAGCCCCAGCATTTT	CASSYSTGNQPQHF
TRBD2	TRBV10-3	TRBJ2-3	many	TGTGCCATCAGGGATGGGACTACCTATTCTAGCACAGATACGCAGTATTTT	CAIRDGTTYSSTDTQYF
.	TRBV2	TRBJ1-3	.	TGTGCCAGCAGAGCAGTCCGGGCAACTGGAAACACCATATATTTT	CASRAVRATGNTIYF
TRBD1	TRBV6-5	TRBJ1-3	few	TGTGCCGCCTGGACAGGGAGCGCTGGAAACACCATATATTTT	CAAWTGSAGNTIYF
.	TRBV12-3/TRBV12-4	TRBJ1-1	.	TGTGCCAGCAGGGCAGGTAGGGCCACTGAAGCTTTCTTT	CASRAGRATEAFF
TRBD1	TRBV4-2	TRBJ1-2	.	TGTGCCAGCAGCCTTAAACGGGACAGGGGGCACGAATATGGCTACACCTTC	CASSLKRDRGHEYGYTF
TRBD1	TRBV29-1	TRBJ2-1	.	TGCAGCGTTTCCGGGGGACAGGGTACTTACAATGAGCAGTTCTTC	CSVSGGQGTYNEQFF
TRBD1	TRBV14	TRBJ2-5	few	TGTGCCAGCAGCCAAGTACAGGGGGTGAGGGAGACCCAGTACTTC	CASSQVQGVRETQYF
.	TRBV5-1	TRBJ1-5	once	TGCGCCAGCAGCTTCGGGGGGGTCGGACAGCCCCAGCATTTT	CASSFGGVGQPQHF
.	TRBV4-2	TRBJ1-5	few	TGTGCCAGCAGCCAAGACTCCGGGGCGGCCCAGCCCCAGCATTTT	CASSQDSGAAQPQHF
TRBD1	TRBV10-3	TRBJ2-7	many	TGTGCCATCAGAGAAGACAGGGGAGTCTACGAGCAGTACTTC	CAIREDRGVYEQYF
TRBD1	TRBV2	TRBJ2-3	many	TGTGCCAGCCGCGTAGCAGGGGGACACCGGGGCACAGATACGCAGTATTTT	CASRVAGGHRGTDTQYF
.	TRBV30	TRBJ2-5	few	TGTGCCTGGAGCTTTAGGATACAAGAGACCCAGTACTTC	CAWSFRIQETQYF
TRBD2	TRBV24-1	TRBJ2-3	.	TGTGCCACCAGTGATATACCCGGGATAGCGGGAGAAGATACGCAGTATTTT	CATSDIPGIAGEDTQYF
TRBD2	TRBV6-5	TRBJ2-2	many	TGTGCCAGCAGTTACTCGAGACCGGGACTAGCGGAGAACACCGGGGAGCTGTTTTTT	CASSYSRPGLAENTGELFF
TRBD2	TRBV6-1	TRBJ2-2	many	TGTGCCAGCAGTGAAGAGAATAGCGGGAGAGTTTGGACCGGGGAGCTGTTTTTT	CASSEENSGRVWTGELFF
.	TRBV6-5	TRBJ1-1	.	TGTGCCAGCAGTTACTCGGGCGGCGGCACTGAAGCTTTCTTT	CASSYSGGGTEAFF
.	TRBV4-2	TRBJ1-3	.	TGTGCCAGCAGCCCAGGACGGGGAAACACCATATATTTT	CASSPGRGNTIYF
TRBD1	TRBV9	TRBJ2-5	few	TGTGCCAGCAGCGCGGGGACAGAAGAGACCCAGTACTTC	CASSAGTEETQYF
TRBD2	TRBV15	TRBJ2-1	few	TGTGCCACCAGCAGAGGGACTAGCGGGACCTACAATGAGCAGTTCTTC	CATSRGTSGTYNEQFF
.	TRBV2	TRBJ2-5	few	TGTGCCAGCATCCCCAGACTGAACCAAGAGACCCAGTACTTC	CASIPRLNQETQYF
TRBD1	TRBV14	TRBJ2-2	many	TGTGCCAGCAGCCAAGTGGCGGACAGGTTATACACCGGGGAGCTGTTTTTT	CASSQVADRLYTGELFF
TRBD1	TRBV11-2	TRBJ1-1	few	TGTGCCAGCAGCTTAGCAGGGGGCGCTAAAATGAACACTGAAGCTTTCTTT	CASSLAGGAKMNTEAFF
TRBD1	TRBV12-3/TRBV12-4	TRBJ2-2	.	TGTGCCAGCAGATCCCGGGACAGGGGATTTGGCGGGGAGCTGTTTTTT	CASRSRDRGFGGELFF
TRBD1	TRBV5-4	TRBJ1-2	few	TGTGCCAGCAGCTTGGGGGGACAGGGAACTAACTATGGCTACACCTTC	CASSLGGQGTNYGYTF